This T cell receptor beta chain appears in the sequencing data of a study of regulatory and conventional T cells in RAG deficiency. The protocol was immunoSEQ multiplex PCR, while the TCRdb copy is restricted to in-frame clones and leaves out a portion. The sample has about 6,100 clones; approximately 90% are singletons. V was shortened by 0 bases and J by 4 bases, with 10 bases between the two germline ends. The CDR3 has 15 amino acids. Germline CDR1 is LNHNV and CDR2 is YYDKDF (reference sequence). What was sequenced was CD8+ T cells sorted from blood. The receptor was isolated from a human donor with RAG deficiency presenting as severe combined immunodeficiency. The J gene is TRBJ1-5, the V gene TRBV15, with D maybe TRBD1 (5 bases). The CDR3 spells CATSREGASNQPQHF. CDR3 sequence (DNA): TGTGCCACCAGCAGAGAAGGGGCGAGTAATCAGCCCCAGCATTTT.